The source of this T cell receptor (beta chain) is a study of cytomegalovirus exposure and HLA in healthy donors (dated by TCRdb to the late 2010s). A note on the overall study: According to an earlier analysis of around 600 of the donors, about 180 million T cells yielded 117 million unique TCR beta sequences and more than 250 Gb of sequence data. An early release that covered around 590 HLA-typed donors contained approximately 300 gigabases of sequencing data and 70 million to 100 million unique TCR sequences. Of the approximately 400 genotyped donors, approximately 80% fell in the genetic ancestry cluster associated with self-reported Caucasian donors. The aim of the study was to test whether cataloging public T cell receptors could identify signatures of past pathogen exposure. Using immunosequencing, the study profiled T cell repertoires from fewer than 700 subjects and related those repertoires to cytomegalovirus serostatus. A separate validation cohort of roughly 110 different subjects was used in addition to the 666-subject first cohort. To predict cytomegalovirus infection status, the study combined high-throughput TCR immunosequencing, statistical association of individual TCRs with disease status, and machine learning. A later analysis re-examined previously published TCR beta repertoires from about 670 donors and added high-resolution HLA genotyping to investigate patterns of TCR occurrence. In the later analysis, no new phenotypic data were used to find candidate immune exposures; instead, reliance was placed on TCR beta sequences and their occurrence across donors. An earlier analysis of 587 of the donors used high-throughput TCR beta sequencing to judge whether each TCR beta V gene segment behaved as functional or pseudogenic. Donor age, sex, ethnicity and CMV serostatus were collected together with the repertoire data. In a later genetic analysis, genome-wide SNP genotypes for about 65% of the 666 donors were used, and that subset was treated as a discovery cohort. Every repertoire in the discovery cohort had been generated on one and the same sequencing platform. Both class I and class II loci were covered by HLA typing, at four-digit resolution. Typing coverage differed by locus: A, B, C, DRB1 and DQB1 were typed in roughly 629-630 donors, DQA1 in around 500, DPA1 in nearly 610, and DPB1 in approximately 450. Roughly five DR-DQ haplotypes were handled as single units for association and clustering, since linkage in the cohort was strong. Across approximately 420 genotyped donors of the cohort, an average of about 240,000 unique TCR beta nucleotide sequences per donor were sequenced, and 15% to 20% of those sequences were non-productive.

Summary of the overall study and its limitations: Because HLA typing was unavailable for some donors at each locus, only the typed subset was used in association tests. According to a later analysis, TCR association rates differed among HLA loci, with DRB1 alleles showing the most associated TCRs and HLA-C alleles showing the fewest. Presence/absence analyses assumed roughly uniform sequencing depth across donors, an assumption that may not hold. A later genetic analysis reported fewer N-insertions in productive TCRs among donors in an Asian-associated ancestry cluster than the approximately 670-donor mean. Some IMGT-functional V segments, including TRBV6-2 and TRBV6-3, could not be distinguished by the 87-base-pair reads and were therefore excluded. The earlier analysis of almost 600 of the donors excluded around 17 rarely observed V segments, including chromosome 9 orphons, because counts were too low. A further reported finding was that TCR beta sequences accurately predicted the HLA-A and HLA-B alleles for most subjects in the first cohort. A later analysis found that HLA-associated TCR beta chains were more clonally expanded and had lower generation probabilities than equally common non-associated chains. It was suggested by the authors that the approach could potentially be generalized to other disease states and immunological phenotypes. A group of highly shared sequence variants was considered likely to be a technical artifact of the sequencing pipeline. Most CMV-associated TCR beta chains appeared to be HLA-restricted in a later analysis, and the HLA associations seemed to be driven largely by CMV exposure. Broadly in line with IMGT annotations, most TCR beta V segments showed up in productive rearrangements about 90% or about 30% of the time in an earlier analysis of 450 to 600 of the donors. When HLA alleles, especially DR and DQ, strongly co-occurred, TCR associations were difficult to assign to individual alleles. Specific HLA alleles were associated with 18,000 or so TCR beta sequences at a false discovery rate of 0.05 in a later analysis. Several of the top co-occurrence clusters appeared to be linked to parvovirus B19, influenza, CMV and Epstein-Barr virus, according to a later analysis. In vitro tests confirmed that a few of the cytomegalovirus-associated TCR beta chains recognize cytomegalovirus antigens. Correlated functional status among segregating V segments might reflect linkage disequilibrium, but an unknown experimental factor could not be ruled out. The only immune exposure information available for the cohort was CMV serostatus. While some public TCRs were present in many individuals, most TCR sequences turned up only very rarely across donors. The cohort was sequenced for TCR beta chains only, and without alpha or paired-chain data the features that could be detected were limited. An association between a missense DCLRE1C variant and V-gene and J-gene trimming of TCR beta chains was found in a later genetic analysis and replicated in an independent cohort. In the study, some 160 TCR beta chains were listed as associated with cytomegalovirus. The classifier was reported to diagnose cytomegalovirus status with high specificity and sensitivity in both the original cohort and the validation cohort.

In total, fewer than 750 healthy bone marrow donors made up the cohort. All cohort members were sampled while nominally healthy, although unrecorded immune exposures were likely present. The donor was CMV seronegative and belonged to the group of around 350 seronegative cohort members. Every donor gave a peripheral blood sample, and the peripheral blood mononuclear cells from that sample were used for TCR beta sequencing. The Qiagen DNeasy Blood Extraction Kit was used to extract genomic DNA from the blood cell samples. Libraries were built with the immunoSEQ multiplex PCR assay. The multiplex PCR relied on a mix of 60 forward primers for TCR Vbeta segments and 13 reverse primers for TCR Jbeta segments. The CDR3 region of rearranged TCR beta genes was amplified from genomic DNA with a multiplex PCR assay. The amplified TCR beta libraries were sequenced on the Illumina HiSeq System as 87-base-pair reads. The authors processed their data as follows. In a later analysis, 77 million or so unique TCR beta chains were counted across the approximately 640 repertoires, and some 10 million of these chains were shared by at least two donors. Raw reads were error-corrected and collapsed into unique sequences by a nearest-neighbor algorithm in which closely related sequences were merged to remove PCR and sequencing errors. To assign V, D and J gene segments, CDR3 sequences were aligned to IMGT reference sequences. Each retained sequence needed at least a six-nucleotide match to both a V gene segment and a J gene segment. Rearrangements were called productive when the CDR3 lacked stop codons and stayed in frame with V and J; all others were non-productive. Following IMGT convention, CDR3 was defined as the stretch from the second conserved V-encoded cysteine up to the conserved J-encoded phenylalanine. Sequences without an unambiguous match to a single V gene segment were excluded from the earlier analysis of a few hundred of the donors. An earlier analysis of 587 of the donors called V segments functional above 56.7% productive rearrangements and segregating when the between-donor standard deviation exceeded 5%. A statistical classification framework was built for diagnosing cytomegalovirus status from the catalog of TCR beta chain sequences. A later analysis assigned V and J genes by comparing TCR nucleotide sequences with IMGT/GENE-DB human TR gene sequences. A later analysis assigned CDR3 sequences and most-parsimonious VDJ recombination scenarios with the TCRdist pipeline. In a later analysis, every TCR beta chain was defined by the combination of its CDR3 amino acid sequence and its V-gene family, and reads without a unique V-gene family were dropped. In a later analysis, approximately 590 highly shared, low-generation-probability nucleotide sequences were removed to address suspected cross-contamination and a sequencing artifact. In a later analysis, a clonal expansion index for each public chain was calculated from normalized within-repertoire ranks of inferred template counts. In a later analysis, generation probabilities were computed with a VDJ recombination model fitted to out-of-frame rearrangements, and the resulting probabilities were checked against IGoR. A later analysis scored TCR-TCR, TCR-HLA and TCR-CMV co-occurrence with hypergeometric tests, applying a repertoire-size bias correction to TCR pairs. In a later analysis, false discovery rates were estimated by permuting HLA or CMV assignments 20 times. A later analysis grouped co-occurring TCRs with DBSCAN, adding TCRdist sequence similarity when clustering within HLA-allele-positive subsets. For co-occurrence clustering, repertoires with fewer than 30,000 or more than 120,000 public chains were excluded, along with a handful of repertoires with anomalous nucleotide sharing. In TCRdb, the immuneACCESS table is reduced to in-frame sequences with V and J assigned. These tables do not hold every clone; where another copy was compared, an unresolved V gene accounts for under half, and the others remain unexplained. V, J and clone size are those of that table, while D and trimming were read from the DNA. The sample includes roughly 160,000 clones, with roughly three quarters observed a single time. About 1.3% of the sample is held by the ten biggest clonotypes.

Via the germline V gene (reference sequence), CDR1 is SEHNR and CDR2 FQNEAQ. The CDR3 has 17 amino acids, counting the end cysteine and phenylalanine. The kept DNA is CDR3 alone, 51 bases in frame from the first base. Here V drops 5 bases and J drops 4 bases, and the junction holds 7 bases not matched to any gene. This clone was detected a few times. The antigen it recognizes is unknown. Base-call qualities are not available, and no considerably larger clone is one nucleotide away. This clonotype originated in a man aged 60-69 years in good health and CMV-seronegative. Sequencing was carried out using PBMCs. In this chain, TRBV7-9 is recombined with TRBJ2-1; 14 bases in the middle match TRBD2. Here is the DNA: TGTGCCAGCAGCCCACGCGGACTAGCGGGGGGTTACAATGAGCAGTTCTTC. Its protein product is CASSPRGLAGGYNEQFF.